This TCR beta chain was documented in a study of blood T cell repertoires in COVID-19. Study overall: From the United States, Italy and Spain came samples of acute and convalescent COVID-19. The analysed material was cDNA or gDNA that came from T cells, B-cell-depleted T cells, or PBMCs.

Methods used by the authors: It was from reference gene primer amplification that nucleated cell counts were estimated. Measured with immunoSEQ multiplex PCR; TCRdb has only the in-frame clones, and not every one. D and trimming come from the DNA, and the V and J calls and clone size come from that table. Among 310,000 or so clones, 88% were seen once, and the ten largest hold about 11%. From germline, CDR1 is LGHNA and CDR2 YNFKEQ. The CDR3 length is 15 residues. V lost 1 base and J 5 bases, leaving 12 bases between the germline ends. This clonotype was obtained from a woman aged 25 to 39 with COVID-19, enrolled during active disease. The gene calls are TRBV4-2 and TRBJ1-5, with TRBD1 as a possible D gene (6 bases). The specimen was peripheral blood. The CDR3, as DNA: TGTGCCAGCAGCCAAGTAAGTTCAGGGGATCAGCCCCAGCATTTT. Its protein product is CASSQVSSGDQPQHF.